This TCR beta chain was observed in a study of control samples from healthy donors and cancer patients. Sequenced by immunoSEQ multiplex PCR; TCRdb stores in-frame clones only, minus some. The data show 150,000 to 200,000 clones, roughly nine tenths seen once. The germline V and J ends were trimmed by 2 bases and 8 bases, with 13 bases remaining between them. The germline V gene encodes CDR1 SGHRS and CDR2 YFSETQ. CDR3 length equals 13 residues. The chain is built from TRBV5-1 and TRBJ1-2, with D perhaps matching TRBD1 (5 bases). The receptor comes from a woman in her twenties or thirties in good health. Sequencing input: blood. CDR3 nucleotide sequence: TGCGCCAGCAGCTTCCAACCCAGGGACGGCTACACCTTC. Translating gives CASSFQPRDGYTF.